The 9 T cell receptor beta chains presented below share a single source sample, sequenced in a study of regulatory T cells in long-lasting Graves disease. As for time point: newly diagnosed GD, antithyroid drugs for less than 3 months. PBMCs provided the RNA from which the TCR library was made. In building TCR beta libraries, iRepertoire HTBI primers were used together with Arm-PCR of CDR3 regions. One entry per CDR3 protein, called by TCRdb with MiXCR from the multiplex PCR reads. The sample includes fewer than 650,000 distinct CDR3 sequences, 15% to 20% of them seen just once. A further study also used this sample, focusing on T cells in Graves' hyperthyroidism and ophthalmopathy.

The source was peripheral blood mononuclear cells (PBMCs), collected at new diagnosis, from a patient treated with antithyroid drugs. The receptors here all came from a man between 18 and 29 years old with Graves disease.

The V call is TRBV5-1, the J call TRBJ2-7; tentative D call: TRBD1 (6 bases). V was trimmed by 1 base and J by 5 bases, leaving 13 bases between them. The CDR3 has 14 residues. Germline CDR1 SGHRS, CDR2 YFSETQ. The DNA of the CDR3 is TGCGCCAGCAGCTTGAGGGGGTGGAACAACGAGCAGTACTTC. This gives the protein CASSLRGWNNEQYF.

J is TRBJ2-7 and V is TRBV5-1; D uncertain. Germline V gene sequence: CDR1 SGHRS, CDR2 YFSETQ. The CDR3 is made up of 15 amino acids. Trimming left V 1 base short and J 2 bases short, with 13 bases between. The CDR3 nucleotides are TGCGCCAGCAGCTTGTACCACAGACTTACCTACGAGCAGTACTTC. It codes for CASSLYHRLTYEQYF.

This clonotype was observed many times. This chain links TRBV2 with TRBJ1-1; D uncertain. This CDR3 is built from 14 residues. Germline assignment: CDR1 SNHLY and CDR2 FYNNEI. Trimming cost V 3 bases and J 1 base, with 9 bases left between them. CDR3 residues: CASSDDGPNTEAFF. Written as DNA, the CDR3 is TGTGCCAGCAGTGACGACGGACCGAACACTGAAGCTTTCTTT.

This clonotype was seen at least ten times. The chain carries TRBV13 and TRBJ2-7; the D is unclear. CDR1 is PRHDT, CDR2 FYEKMQ, per germline (reference sequence). V was clipped by 6 bases and J by 3 bases, with 12 bases between them. The CDR3 length is 13 residues. CDR3 amino acids: CASRTSRNYEQYF. CDR3 bases: TGTGCCAGCAGGACCAGTAGAAACTACGAGCAGTACTTC.

In this sample, this clonotype turned up a few times. The chain links TRBV12-3 or TRBV12-4 to TRBJ1-3; 7 bases map to TRBD1. The CDR3 loop spans 17 amino acids. The V and J ends lost 5 bases and 0 bases, in that order; junction bases with no gene match: 10. The CDR3 spells CASSPPRTGTSGNTIYF. The DNA of the CDR3 is TGTGCCAGCAGTCCTCCCCGGACAGGCACCTCTGGAAACACCATATATTTT.

Worth noting for this clonotype: A far larger clone is only one base removed, so a read error is likely. The J gene is TRBJ2-3, the V gene TRBV2, with D uncertain. Looked up from germline, CDR1 is SNHLY and CDR2 is FYNNEI. The CDR3 loop spans 11 amino acids. V lost 6 bases, J lost 2 bases, and 3 bases lay in between. The CDR3 loop reads CASRPTDTQYF. The CDR3 nucleotides read TGTGCCAGCAGGCCCACAGATACGCAGTATTTT.

The rearrangement joins TRBV3-1 to TRBJ1-6; D unresolved. Trimming removed 0 bases from V and 9 bases from J, with 21 bases in between. Germline values: CDR1 LGHDT, CDR2 YNNKEL (reference sequence). The CDR3 totals 18 residues. CDR3 nucleotides: TGTGCCAGCAGCCAAGAATCGCTAAGGGTTGGTGCTGGTTCACCCCTCCACTTT. This codes for CASSQESLRVGAGSPLHF.

This clonotype has only a few counts. The chain joins TRBV29-1 to TRBJ1-1; D gene uncertain. The CDR3 is 12 amino acids. V was cut by 6 bases and J by 5 bases, with 13 bases left in between. Germline V gene sequence: CDR1 SQVTM, CDR2 ANQGSEA. As DNA, the CDR3 is TGCAGCGTCGGGTGGGAGGGAACTGAAGCTTTCTTT. This gives the protein CSVGWEGTEAFF.

The sample holds many counts of this clonotype. The rearrangement links TRBV11-2 to TRBJ2-7; 9 bases are a match to TRBD1. The germline V gene encodes CDR1 SGHAT and CDR2 FQNNGV. The CDR3 contains 17 residues. V was pared by 5 bases and J by 7 bases, with 18 bases of the junction left unmatched. Written as DNA, the CDR3 is TGTGCCAGCAGCCGGGCCAGCGGGGACAGGGTGAATCGAGAGCAGTACTTC. Its translation: CASSRASGDRVNREQYF. The variable domain in full, with the rest retrieved from reference TRBV11-2 and TRBJ2-7, is EAGVAQSPRYKIIEKRQSVAFWCNPISGHATLYWYQQILGQGPKLLIQFQNNGVVDDSQLPKDRFSAERLKGVDSTLKIQPAKLEDSAVYLCASSRASGDRVNREQYFGPGTRLTVT.